This passage covers 5 T cell receptor beta chains from one sample sequenced in a study of beta chain features in type 1 diabetes. Reverse transcription of all isolated RNA meant that expressed TCRB transcripts were sequenced. The protocol was immunoSEQ multiplex PCR, while the TCRdb copy is restricted to in-frame clones and leaves out a portion. Of 300,000 to 450,000 clones listed, roughly an eighth were seen once; the top ten hold less than 0.02%. Sequenced: naive CD4+ T cells from blood. These receptors all stem from a man between 18 and 29 years old in good health.

This chain joins TRBV30 and TRBJ2-7; TRBD2 is a possible D gene (6 bases). This CDR3 has 12 residues. V dropped 1 base and J dropped 4 bases, with 8 bases sitting between them. The V gene's germline CDR1 is GTSNPN and CDR2 SVGIG (reference sequence). The CDR3 sequence: CAWSGGLYEQYF. The CDR3, as DNA: TGTGCCTGGAGTGGGGGACTTTACGAGCAGTACTTC. The variable domain in full, completed from reference TRBV30 and TRBJ2-7, reads SQTIHQWPATLVQPVGSPLSLECTVEGTSNPNLYWYRQAAGRGLQLLFYSVGIGQISSEVPQNLSASRPQDRQFILSSKKLLLSDSGFYLCAWSGGLYEQYFGPGTRLTVT.

V and J are TRBV11-1 and TRBJ2-3, with D possibly being TRBD2 (5 bases). Looked up from germline, CDR1 is SGHAT and CDR2 is FQDESV (reference sequence). Trimming cost V 5 bases and J 1 base, with 19 bases left between them. The CDR3 is made up of 17 amino acids. The CDR3 nucleotides read TGTGCCAGCAGCCGCCTTGGTTTGAGGGCAGGCACAGATACGCAGTATTTT. Residues: CASSRLGLRAGTDTQYF. The complete variable domain, with remaining parts taken from reference TRBV11-1 and TRBJ2-3, reads EAEVAQSPRYKITEKSQAVAFWCDPISGHATLYWYRQILGQGPELLVQFQDESVVDDSQLPKDRFSAERLKGVDSTLKIQPAELGDSAMYLCASSRLGLRAGTDTQYFGPGTRLTVL.

This chain connects TRBV18 to TRBJ2-1; unclear D gene. CDR3 length: 14 residues. Germline lookup yields CDR1 KGHSH and CDR2 LQKENI. V gave up 2 bases and J gave up 10 bases, with 15 bases separating them. Here the CDR3 DNA reads TGTGCCAGCTCACCATCCAGGTTGGATTGGGAGCAGTTCTTC. Its translation: CASSPSRLDWEQFF.

The table lists this clone with a few counts. The chain combines TRBV30 with TRBJ2-1; 12 bases agree with TRBD2. The J segment lost 5 bases and the V segment lost 5 bases, leaving 7 bases of the junction unmatched. CDR3 length equals 15 residues. Germline V gene data show CDR1 as GTSNPN and CDR2 as SVGIG (reference sequence). For the CDR3, the DNA is TGTGCCTGGGGGGAACTAGCGGGGGGCCACAATGAGCAGTTCTTC. This sequence encodes CAWGELAGGHNEQFF.

This clone was counted only a few times. The V gene is TRBV5-4, the J gene TRBJ2-4, with 9 bases matching TRBD1. V shed 0 bases, J shed 7 bases, and the junction held 5 bases outside the gene matches. The CDR3 contains 15 residues. Germline CDR1 is SGHNT and CDR2 is YYREEE (reference sequence). CDR3 residues: CASSLGGTGQNIQYF. The CDR3 DNA reads TGTGCCAGCAGCTTGGGAGGGACAGGGCAGAACATTCAGTACTTC.